One and the same sample provided the 3 T cell receptor beta chains below, sequenced in a study of T-cell reconstitution after alpha-beta-depleted transplantation in children. For TCRbeta, the library was prepared with unique molecular identifiers. Each CDR3 protein gets one entry after TCRdb re-called the PCR reads with MiXCR. Of around 600,000 distinct CDR3 sequences in the sample, around a sixth were seen once. Material: PBMCs from the stem cell graft donor, obtained from the stem cell graft. The receptors were sampled from a human donor who donated a stem cell graft to a child with acute myeloid leukemia.

The chain links TRBV20-1 to TRBJ2-7, with D possibly matching TRBD2 (6 bases). Germline CDR1 and CDR2: DFQATT and SNEGSKA (reference sequence). The length of the CDR3 is 17 residues. Deletions cut 0 bases from V and 3 bases from J, with 21 bases between. CDR3 protein: CSARDLRFGGTNYEQYV. The CDR3 coding sequence is TGCAGTGCTAGAGATCTCCGCTTTGGGGGGACCAACTACGAGCAGTACGTC.

This clonotype occurred many times. The chain is built from TRBV10-3 and TRBJ2-1; D unresolved. This CDR3 is built from 11 residues. Germline V lookup: CDR1 ENHRY, CDR2 SYGVKD. V dropped 5 bases and J dropped 5 bases, with 4 bases sitting between them. The CDR3 DNA reads as TGTGCCATCAGTTTTAACAATGAGCAGTTCTTC. It codes for CAISFNNEQFF.

This clonotype was recorded a few times. V usage is TRBV5-1 and J usage is TRBJ2-3; no reliable D call. V lost 4 bases and J lost 1, with 19 bases in between. Germline V CDR1 and CDR2: SGHRS, YFSETQ. This CDR3 spans 17 amino acids. CDR3 region: CASSPDAWGLGTDTQYF. CDR3 nucleotide sequence: TGCGCCAGCAGCCCGGACGCTTGGGGTCTGGGCACAGATACGCAGTATTTT.